This entry concerns a single TCR beta chain. Its specificity is not known. The data were produced by immunoSEQ multiplex PCR, yet TCRdb's version contains in-frame clones alone and is incomplete. The sample includes 110,000 or so clones, about nine tenths of them seen just once. V lost 4 bases and J 4 bases, leaving 13 bases between the germline ends. CDR1 is SEHNR, CDR2 FQNEAQ, per germline (reference sequence). The CDR3 runs 14 residues. Collection occurred without any documented infections or immune events in donors. The sample is drawn from a study of identifying expanded T cells in peripheral blood. Notes on the study in general: Technical replicates showed roughly 1.2 changed clones; approximately 2 weeks approximately 16; four weeks 19. Across healthy donors, higher total template counts meant significantly greater approximately two-week count variance.

This clonotype was sampled from a person aged 18-70 years in good health. The sequencing sample was made of blood. The J gene is TRBJ1-1, the V gene TRBV7-9; possibly TRBD1 for D (5 bases). The CDR3 region is CASSSSQGPTEAFF. For the CDR3, the DNA is TGTGCCAGCAGCTCATCTCAGGGTCCCACTGAAGCTTTCTTT.